Reported below is one T cell receptor (beta chain). The table came from immunoSEQ multiplex PCR; TCRdb's copy has only in-frame clones and leaves some out. In the table there are about 140,000 clones, about 86% of which are singletons. The data stem from a study of blood T cell repertoires in COVID-19. Study details: Spain, Italy and the United States supplied samples that represented acute and convalescent COVID-19. Nucleic acid was either cDNA or gDNA, and it came from T cells, B-cell-depleted T cells, or PBMCs.

V trimming: 6 bases; J trimming: 1 base; junction bases outside the gene matches: 3. There are 14 residues in the CDR3. Per the germline V gene, CDR1 is MNHEY and CDR2 is SMNVEV (reference sequence). The chain uses TRBV27 and TRBJ2-1, with 7 positions matching TRBD2. The sequencing input was peripheral blood. The clonotype was recovered from a woman aged 55 to 70 with acute or convalescent COVID-19. The CDR3 loop is CASSRAGSYNEQFF. In DNA form, the CDR3 reads TGTGCCAGCAGCCGAGCGGGGTCCTACAATGAGCAGTTCTTC.